This record concerns one T cell receptor beta chain sequence. Its specificity is unknown. One end of the junction fails to match germline, which may point to a read error. With 60 Vbeta and 13 Jbeta primers, the PCR was carried out. Sequenced by immunoSEQ multiplex PCR; TCRdb stores in-frame clones only, minus some. The repertoire consists of around 280,000 clones, with 70% to 90% occurring once and the leading ten covering about 2%. The data belong to a study of cytomegalovirus exposure and HLA in healthy donors. Study observations and caveats: TCR beta V- and J-gene trimming was later associated with a missense DCLRE1C variant. Differences between HLA loci emerged in a later analysis of TCR association rates, with DRB1 most and HLA-C fewest. Accurate prediction of HLA-A and HLA-B alleles (for most subjects) was reportedly achieved from TCR beta sequences.

Healthy bone marrow donors made up the cohort. This CDR3 is 15 amino acids long. Per germline, CDR1 MNHEY and CDR2 SMNVEV (reference sequence). This TCR was recovered from a woman aged 18-29 years in good health and CMV-seronegative. The sample was PBMCs. This rearrangement joins TRBV27 to TRBJ1-6, with D maybe TRBD1 (6 bases). For the CDR3, the DNA is TGTGCCAGCAGTAGCAGGGGTCTAGGGAATTCACCCCTTCACTTT. It is translated as CASSSRGLGNSPLHF.